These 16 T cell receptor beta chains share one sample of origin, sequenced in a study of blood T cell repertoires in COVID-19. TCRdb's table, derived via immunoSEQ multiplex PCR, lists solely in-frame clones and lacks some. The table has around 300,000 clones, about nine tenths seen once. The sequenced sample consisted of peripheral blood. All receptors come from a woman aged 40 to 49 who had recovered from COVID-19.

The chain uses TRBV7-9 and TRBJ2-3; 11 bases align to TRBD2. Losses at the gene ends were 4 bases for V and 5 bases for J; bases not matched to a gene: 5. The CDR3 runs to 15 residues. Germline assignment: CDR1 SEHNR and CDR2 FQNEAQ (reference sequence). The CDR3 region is CASSSLAGDVDTQYF. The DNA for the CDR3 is TGTGCCAGCAGCTCACTAGCGGGAGACGTAGATACGCAGTATTTT.

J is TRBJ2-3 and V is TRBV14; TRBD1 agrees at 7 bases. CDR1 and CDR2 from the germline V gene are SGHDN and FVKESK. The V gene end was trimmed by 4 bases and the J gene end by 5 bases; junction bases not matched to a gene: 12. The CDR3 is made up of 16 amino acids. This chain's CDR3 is CASSPRLQGILDTQYF. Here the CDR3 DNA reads TGTGCCAGCAGCCCTCGTTTACAGGGGATTTTAGATACGCAGTATTTT.

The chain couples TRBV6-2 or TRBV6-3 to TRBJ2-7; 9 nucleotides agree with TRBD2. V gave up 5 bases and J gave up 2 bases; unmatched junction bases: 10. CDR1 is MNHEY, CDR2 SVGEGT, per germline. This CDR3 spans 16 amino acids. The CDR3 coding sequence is TGTGCCAGCAGTACAGTAGCGGGAGAAGGGGCCTACGAGCAGTACTTC. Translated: CASSTVAGEGAYEQYF.

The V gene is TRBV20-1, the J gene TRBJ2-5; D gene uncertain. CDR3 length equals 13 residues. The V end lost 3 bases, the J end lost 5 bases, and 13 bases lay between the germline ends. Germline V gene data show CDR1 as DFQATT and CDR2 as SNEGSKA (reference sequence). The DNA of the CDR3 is TGCAGTGCTAGTGTAGGTAGCACCGAGACCCAGTACTTC. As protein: CSASVGSTETQYF.

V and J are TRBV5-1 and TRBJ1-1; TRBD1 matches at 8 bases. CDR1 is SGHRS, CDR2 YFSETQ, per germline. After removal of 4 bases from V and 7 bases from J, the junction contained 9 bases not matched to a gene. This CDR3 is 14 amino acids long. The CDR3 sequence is CASSAGQGLGEAFF. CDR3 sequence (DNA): TGCGCCAGCAGCGCCGGACAGGGCCTGGGTGAAGCTTTCTTT.

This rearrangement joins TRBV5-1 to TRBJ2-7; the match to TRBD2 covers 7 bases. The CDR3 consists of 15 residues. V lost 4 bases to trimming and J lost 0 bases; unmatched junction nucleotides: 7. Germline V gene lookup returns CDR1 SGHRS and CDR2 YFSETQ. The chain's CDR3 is CASSPVGGSSYEQYF. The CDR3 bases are TGCGCCAGCAGCCCCGTGGGGGGGAGCTCCTACGAGCAGTACTTC.

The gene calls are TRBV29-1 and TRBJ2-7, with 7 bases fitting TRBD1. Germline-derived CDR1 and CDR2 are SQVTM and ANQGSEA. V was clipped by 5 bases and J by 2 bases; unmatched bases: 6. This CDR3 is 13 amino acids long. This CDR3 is CSVTGTDTYEQYF. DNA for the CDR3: TGCAGCGTTACCGGGACAGACACCTACGAGCAGTACTTC.

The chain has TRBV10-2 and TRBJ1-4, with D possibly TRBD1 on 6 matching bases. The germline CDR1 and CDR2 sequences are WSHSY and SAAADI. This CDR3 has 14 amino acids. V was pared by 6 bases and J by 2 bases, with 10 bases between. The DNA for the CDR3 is TGCGCCAGCAGAACAGGGAACACTAATGAAAAACTGTTTTTT. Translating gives CASRTGNTNEKLFF.

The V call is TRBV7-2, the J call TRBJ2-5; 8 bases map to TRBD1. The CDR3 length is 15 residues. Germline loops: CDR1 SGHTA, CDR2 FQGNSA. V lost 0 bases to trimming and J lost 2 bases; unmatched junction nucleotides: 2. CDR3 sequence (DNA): TGTGCCAGCAGCTTAGCGTGGACAGGGCAAGAGACCCAGTACTTC. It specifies CASSLAWTGQETQYF.

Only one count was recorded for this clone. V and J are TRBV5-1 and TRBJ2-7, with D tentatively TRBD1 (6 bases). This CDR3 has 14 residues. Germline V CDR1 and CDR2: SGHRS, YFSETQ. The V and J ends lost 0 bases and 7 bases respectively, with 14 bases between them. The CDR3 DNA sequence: TGCGCCAGCAGCTTGGGATCAGGGGTCGGGGAGCAGTACTTC. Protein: CASSLGSGVGEQYF.

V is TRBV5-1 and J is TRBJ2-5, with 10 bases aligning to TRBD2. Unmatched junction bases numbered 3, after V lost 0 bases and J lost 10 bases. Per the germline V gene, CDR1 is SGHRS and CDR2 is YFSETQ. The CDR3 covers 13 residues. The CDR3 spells CASSLGLAGVQYF. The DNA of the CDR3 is TGCGCCAGCAGCTTGGGTCTAGCGGGAGTCCAGTACTTC. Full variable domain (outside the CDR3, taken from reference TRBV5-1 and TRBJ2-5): KAGVTQTPRYLIKTRGQQVTLSCSPISGHRSVSWYQQTPGQGLQFLFEYFSETQRNKGNFPGRFSGRQFSNSRSEMNVSTLELGDSALYLCASSLGLAGVQYFGPGTRLLVL.

The CDR3 loop is CASSQGVTSGRVEQYF. The CDR3 DNA reads as TGTGCCAGCTCACAAGGAGTGACTAGCGGGAGGGTCGAGCAGTACTTC. This sequence joins TRBV18 and TRBJ2-7, with 14 bases aligning to TRBD2. V gave up 4 bases and J gave up 6 bases; unmatched junction bases: 8. The germline gives CDR1 KGHSH, CDR2 LQKENI. The length of the CDR3 is 16 residues.

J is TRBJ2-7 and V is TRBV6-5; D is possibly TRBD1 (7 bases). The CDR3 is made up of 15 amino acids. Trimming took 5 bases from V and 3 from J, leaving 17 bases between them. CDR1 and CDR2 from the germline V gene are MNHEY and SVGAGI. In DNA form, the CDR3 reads TGTGCCAGCAGTAAATTCCAGGGGGGCGGCTACGAGCAGTACTTC. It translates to CASSKFQGGGYEQYF.

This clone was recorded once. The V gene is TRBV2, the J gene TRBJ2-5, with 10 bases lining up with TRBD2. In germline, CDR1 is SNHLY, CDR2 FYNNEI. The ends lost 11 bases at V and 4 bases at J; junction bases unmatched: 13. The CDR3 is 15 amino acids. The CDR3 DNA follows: TGTGCCGGCAAGGAGCTAGCGGGAGTTCGAGAGACCCAGTACTTC. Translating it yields CAGKELAGVRETQYF.

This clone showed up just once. The CDR3: CSASISGSYNEQFF. The CDR3 bases are TGCAGTGCTAGTATCAGCGGGAGCTACAATGAGCAGTTCTTC. This chain links TRBV20-1 with TRBJ2-1, with TRBD2 matching 8 bases. This CDR3 contains 14 residues. Trimming removed 3 bases from V and 3 bases from J; junction bases left unmatched: 4. Per the germline V gene, CDR1 is DFQATT and CDR2 is SNEGSKA (reference sequence).

CDR3 nucleotide sequence: TGTGCCAGCAGCTTAGCACAACTAGCGGGAGCCAGCTCCTACGAGCAGTACTTC. This sequence encodes CASSLAQLAGASSYEQYF. The V and J genes are TRBV7-8 and TRBJ2-7; TRBD2 matches at 11 bases. Germline CDR1 and CDR2: SGHVS and FQNEAQ. CDR3 length: 18 residues. After removal of 0 bases from V and 0 bases from J, the junction contained 7 bases not matched to a gene.